What follows is one T cell receptor beta chain and its context. Its antigen is not known. Germline V gene data show CDR1 as LGHNA and CDR2 as YNFKEQ. The CDR3 covers 15 residues. These data come from a study of CXCR3-negative and CXCR3-positive naive CD8 T cells. Overall study results and limits: Researchers report that CXCR3-positive naive cells carry more hydrophobic TRB CDR3s than CXCR3-negative naive cells. Diversity in memory CD8+ cells fell much lower than the comparably high levels seen in both naive subsets.

UMI-labeled TRB cDNA libraries were prepared by 5' RACE. TCRdb re-called the 5' RACE reads and gives one entry per CDR3 protein, without DNA. The table for this sample gives approximately 130,000 distinct CDR3 sequences. The gene calls are TRBV4-2 and TRBJ1-2; TCRdb names TRBD1, which stays unverified in the absence of DNA. The sequence was obtained from a human donor in good health. Some clones in this sample may be carry-over from other donors' samples. Sequences were obtained from naive CXCR3+ CD8+ T cells from blood. Specified subset: CD45RO-CCR7+CD27+CD95- naive CD8+ T cells expressing CXCR3 (TNR3+). CDR3 amino acids: CASSQPGQGSDGYTF.